This entry is about one TCR beta chain. Its antigen is still unknown. No per-base quality is available; no much larger clone lies one base away. The record originates from a study of T cell responses to AZD1222 COVID-19 vaccine listed by TCRdb under 2021. About the full investigation: AZD1222 recipients given second doses at about 4 weeks or at about 12 weeks were pooled, since spike-specific TCR depth and breadth were not found to differ between the two schedules. TCR sequencing covered more than 230 trial participants: around 210 given two doses of AZD1222 and 26 given two doses of MenACWY control vaccine. Trial participants were enrolled by age into subgroups of 18-55, 56-69 and 70-plus years, and around 140, 26 and 57 TCR-sequenced participants, respectively, were included in these subgroups.

The meaning of the sample's time point label: baseline before first vaccination. The vaccinee samples were drawn from two UK trials, COV001 and COV002, one of which was a single-blind randomized controlled phase 2/3 trial testing AZD1222 (ChAdOx1 nCoV-19) in healthy adults. For TCRbeta chain sequencing, PBMC samples were collected from trial participants at day 0 and at day 28 after the second dose. The CDR3 regions of human TCRbeta chains were analyzed by immunosequencing. The published analysis was carried out like this. TCRs in the repertoires were compared against a reference library of SARS-CoV-2-specific TCRs that had been generated with the MIRA antigen-specificity platform. Breadth was defined as the fraction of unique TCRs that were SARS-CoV-2-associated, and depth was defined as the fraction of total T cells that were SARS-CoV-2-associated. Using the MIRA data, every spike-specific TCR was mapped to the spike region that the TCR reacted to and assigned to either a CD4 or a CD8 class. Log10-transformed breadth and depth values were compared by one-way ANOVA with Sidak's multiple comparisons tests. TCRdb limited this immuneACCESS table to in-frame rearrangements with V and J called. A share of clones is missing; checked studies link under half to unresolved V genes, and the rest is unexplained. The V and J calls and clone size come from that table; D and trimming were worked out from the DNA. The sample table shows 150,000 to 200,000 clones, and nearly 95% are seen once. The top ten constitute 2.3% of the sample.

Points the paper makes about the study in general: After two AZD1222 doses, both the breadth and the depth of spike-specific TCRs were significantly higher than at day 0 and than in MenACWY recipients. The 56-69-year group was small, and its depth increase did not reach significance, likely because of low power. Conclusions about previously exposed vaccinees were limited because only a handful of AZD1222 recipients were SARS-CoV-2 seropositive at baseline. Because no samples from the day 14 peak response were available, repertoires could be characterized only after the peak T cell response. Nearly half of unique spike-specific TCRs reportedly recognized epitopes outside regions mutated in the B.1.351 and B.1.1.7 variants. Participants were mostly white British and included more females than males, and it was suggested by the authors that clonal diversity may have been underestimated. The vaccine-associated CD4 TCRs covered the entire spike protein, and the dominant responses fell in regions 160-218 and 743-854.

V trim: 4 bases; J trim: 3 bases; unmatched bases: 9. From the cysteine up to the phenylalanine, the CDR3 has a length of 16 residues. The sequence is cut down to CDR3 DNA, 48 bases in frame from base 1. Sequences SGHNT (CDR1) and YYREEE (CDR2) are obtained from the germline V gene (reference sequence). The clonotype originates from an adult in good health. The specimen comprised peripheral blood, sampled on day 0 of AZD1222 vaccination. The chain uses TRBV5-4 and TRBJ1-2; a stretch of 10 junction bases matches TRBD1. The CDR3 protein: CASSGSTGGSYYGYTF. The DNA sequence is given as TGTGCCAGCAGCGGATCGACAGGGGGCTCTTACTATGGCTACACCTTC.